What follows describes a single T cell receptor beta chain. This clonotype appeared many times. The target of this receptor is not known. Per-base qualities were not stored, and no clone one base away is much larger. Receptor amplification or capture employed 5' RACE. The sequencer listed for this sample is NextSeq 500. Unique molecular identifiers were attached to individual cDNA molecules in the TCR library protocol so that sequencing error and PCR bias could be corrected. TCR alpha and beta chains were both sequenced, and the abundances of alpha and beta sequences in each sample were closely correlated with each other. The authors' pipeline ran thus. V gene, J gene and CDR3 annotation of TCR sequences was performed with Decombinator V4. Expanded TCRs were defined as changing significantly between any two time points under a Poisson model with p below 0.0001. TCR abundances were normalised to the total number of TCRs sequenced per sample and were expressed as counts per million. A search of VDJdb, accessed on 1 November 2021, was run for TCRs annotated to CMV, EBV and SARS-CoV-2, with TCRs annotated for multiple antigens excluded. The public reads were reanalyzed by TCRdb: fastp trimming at Q25, MiXCR alignment, in-frame beta chains only. Here each entry gathers all rows of one CDR3 protein and keeps the most common genes and DNA. It is TCRdb's table, rather than the study itself, that gives the V and J calls and clone size. Recorded for this sample are some 120,000 distinct CDR3 sequences; about 15% of them occurred a single time. 20% to 25% of the sample is held by the ten biggest clonotypes.

The entry originates in a study of early T cells in non-severe SARS-CoV-2 infection (dated by TCRdb to 2020 to 2022). Study-level background: Because TCR sequencing relied on bulk RNA taken from unsorted whole blood, pairing of alpha and beta chains was not possible. Overall results and qualifications from the work: VDJdb matching was skewed toward anti-spike CD8 responses and likely underestimated virus-specific expansions by missing private and CD4 specificities.

The study was a case-control design nested within a healthcare worker cohort in London, UK, with weekly nasopharyngeal swab PCR tests and blood sampling. Healthcare workers were recruited between 23 and 31 March 2020, during the week of the UK lockdown, and were followed weekly for up to roughly 15 weeks. Input material: whole blood. This receptor was obtained from an adult who was a healthcare worker with PCR-confirmed SARS-CoV-2 infection or an uninfected control (not recorded which).

The CDR3 in this case is CASTYRAEIAFF. In nucleotides, the sequence is TGTGCCAGCACCTACAGGGCCGAGATAGCTTTCTTT. The chain employs TRBV12-3 or TRBV12-4 and TRBJ1-1; D gene: possibly TRBD1, on 6 matching bases. The CDR3 covers 12 residues, taking in both the cysteine and the phenylalanine. Only CDR3 DNA remains: 36 bases, in frame from the first base. Cut back by 7 bases and 10 bases, the V and J ends lie 16 bases apart.